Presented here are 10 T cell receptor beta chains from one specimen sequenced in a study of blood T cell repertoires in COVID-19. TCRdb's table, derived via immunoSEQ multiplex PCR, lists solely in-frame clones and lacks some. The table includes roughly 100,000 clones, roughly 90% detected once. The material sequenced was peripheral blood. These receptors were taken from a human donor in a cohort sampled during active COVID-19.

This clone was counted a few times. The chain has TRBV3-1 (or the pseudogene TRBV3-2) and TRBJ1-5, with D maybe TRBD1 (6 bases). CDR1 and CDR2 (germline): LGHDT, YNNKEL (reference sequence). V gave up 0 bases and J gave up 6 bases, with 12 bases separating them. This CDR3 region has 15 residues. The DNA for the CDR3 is TGTGCCAGCAGCCAAGATTTTCAGGGGAGTCAGCCCCAGCATTTT. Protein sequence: CASSQDFQGSQPQHF.

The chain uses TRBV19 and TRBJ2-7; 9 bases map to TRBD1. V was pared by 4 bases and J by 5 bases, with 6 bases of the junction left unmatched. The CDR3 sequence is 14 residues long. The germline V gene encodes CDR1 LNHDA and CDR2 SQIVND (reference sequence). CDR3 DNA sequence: TGTGCCAGTAGTACACAGGGGGCACCCCACGAGCAGTACTTC. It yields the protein CASSTQGAPHEQYF.

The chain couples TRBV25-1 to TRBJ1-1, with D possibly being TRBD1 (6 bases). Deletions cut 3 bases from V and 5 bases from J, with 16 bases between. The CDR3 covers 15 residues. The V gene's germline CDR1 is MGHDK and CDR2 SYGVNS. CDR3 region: CASSDGLGGRTEAFF. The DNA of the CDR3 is TGTGCCAGCAGTGACGGTTTGGGGGGGCGAACTGAAGCTTTCTTT. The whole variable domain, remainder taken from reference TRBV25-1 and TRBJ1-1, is EADIYQTPRYLVIGTGKKITLECSQTMGHDKMYWYQQDPGMELHLIHYSYGVNSTEKGDLSSESTVSRIRTEHFPLTLESARPSHTSQYLCASSDGLGGRTEAFFGQGTRLTVV.

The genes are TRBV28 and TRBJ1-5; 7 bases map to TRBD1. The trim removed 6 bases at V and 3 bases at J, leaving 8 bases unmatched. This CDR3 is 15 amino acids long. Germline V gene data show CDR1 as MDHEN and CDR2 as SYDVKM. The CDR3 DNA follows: TGTGCCAGCAGGAAGAGGGACAGAGTCAATCAGCCCCAGCATTTT. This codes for CASRKRDRVNQPQHF.

The CDR3 nucleotides read TGTGCCTGGAGCGGCCCTAGCGGGGGGCAGAACACCGGGGAGCTGTTTTTT. Amino acids: CAWSGPSGGQNTGELFF. The chain has TRBV30 and TRBJ2-2, with 11 positions matching TRBD2. The germline V gene encodes CDR1 GTSNPN and CDR2 SVGIG (reference sequence). This CDR3 comprises 17 residues. Losses at the gene ends were 3 bases for V and 1 base for J; bases not matched to a gene: 7. The whole variable domain, filled in from reference TRBV30 and TRBJ2-2, reads SQTIHQWPATLVQPVGSPLSLECTVEGTSNPNLYWYRQAAGRGLQLLFYSVGIGQISSEVPQNLSASRPQDRQFILSSKKLLLSDSGFYLCAWSGPSGGQNTGELFFGEGSRLTVL.

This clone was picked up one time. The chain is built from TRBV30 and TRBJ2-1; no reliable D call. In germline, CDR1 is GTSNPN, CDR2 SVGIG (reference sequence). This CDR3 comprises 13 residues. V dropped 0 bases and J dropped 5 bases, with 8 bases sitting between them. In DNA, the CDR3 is TGTGCCTGGAGTGTTTCCCCTAACAATGAGCAGTTCTTC. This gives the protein CAWSVSPNNEQFF.

CDR3 coding DNA: TGTGCCAGTAGTAGGAAACCGGGACTTCTCAATGAGCAGTTCTTC. It codes for CASSRKPGLLNEQFF. The V call is TRBV19, the J call TRBJ2-1; tentatively, D is TRBD2 (6 bases). V dropped 4 bases and J dropped 6 bases, with 16 bases sitting between them. The CDR3 runs to 15 residues. Germline CDR1 is LNHDA and CDR2 is SQIVND (reference sequence).

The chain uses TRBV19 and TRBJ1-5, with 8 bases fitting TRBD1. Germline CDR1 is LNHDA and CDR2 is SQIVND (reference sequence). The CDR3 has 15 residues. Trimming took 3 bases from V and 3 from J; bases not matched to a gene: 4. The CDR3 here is CASSIPQGANQPQHF. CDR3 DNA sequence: TGTGCCAGTAGTATTCCCCAGGGGGCCAATCAGCCCCAGCATTTT. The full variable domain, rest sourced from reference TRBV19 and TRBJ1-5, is DGGITQSPKYLFRKEGQNVTLSCEQNLNHDAMYWYRQDPGQGLRLIYYSQIVNDFQKGDIAEGYSVSREKKESFPLTVTSAQKNPTAFYLCASSIPQGANQPQHFGDGTRLSIL.

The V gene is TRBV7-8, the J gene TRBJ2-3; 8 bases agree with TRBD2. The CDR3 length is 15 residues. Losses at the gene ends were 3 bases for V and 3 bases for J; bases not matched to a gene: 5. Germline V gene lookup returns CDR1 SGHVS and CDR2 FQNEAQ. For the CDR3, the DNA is TGTGCCAGCAGCTTTCGACTAGCGTGGACAGATACGCAGTATTTT. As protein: CASSFRLAWTDTQYF.

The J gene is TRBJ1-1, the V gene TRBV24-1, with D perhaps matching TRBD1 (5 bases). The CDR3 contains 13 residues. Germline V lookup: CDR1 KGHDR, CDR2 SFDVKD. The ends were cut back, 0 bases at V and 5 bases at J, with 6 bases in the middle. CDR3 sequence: CATSDLGGTEAFF. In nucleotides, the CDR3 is TGTGCCACCAGTGATTTGGGGGGGACTGAAGCTTTCTTT.